The clone carrying this T cell receptor beta chain was seen a few times. The antigen is unknown. Unique molecular identifiers were added to individual cDNA molecules. TCRdb reprocessed the 5' RACE reads with MiXCR, giving one entry per CDR3 protein. The sample has approximately 47,000 distinct CDR3 sequences, around 6.4% seen once; the top ten hold approximately 6.3%. The data were obtained in a study of early T cells in non-severe SARS-CoV-2 infection. Study background: Bulk RNA isolated from unsorted whole blood underwent sequencing; chains were not paired. Study-wide findings and caveats: The VDJdb matching leaned toward anti-spike CD8 responses and overlooked private and CD4 specificities.

CDR3 length: 15 amino acids. V lost 6 bases and J 6 bases, leaving 21 bases between the germline ends. Per germline, CDR1 DFQATT and CDR2 SNEGSKA (reference sequence). The chain carries TRBV20-1 and TRBJ1-5; D remains unclear. This TCR came from an adult who was a healthcare worker with PCR-confirmed SARS-CoV-2 infection or an uninfected control (not recorded which). The sequenced sample was whole blood, obtained at baseline. This CDR3 is CSATSGLIRFQPQHF. CDR3 coding DNA: TGCAGTGCCACGAGTGGCCTAATCAGGTTTCAGCCCCAGCATTTT.